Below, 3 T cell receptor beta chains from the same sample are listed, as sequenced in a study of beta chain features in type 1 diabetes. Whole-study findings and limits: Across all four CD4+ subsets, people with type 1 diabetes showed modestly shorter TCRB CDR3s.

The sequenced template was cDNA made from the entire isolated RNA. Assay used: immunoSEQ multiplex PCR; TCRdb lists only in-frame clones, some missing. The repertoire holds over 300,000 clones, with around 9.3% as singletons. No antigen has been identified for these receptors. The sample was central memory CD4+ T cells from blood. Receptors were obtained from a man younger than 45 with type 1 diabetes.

The CDR3 loop is CASSARQADTEAFF. DNA for the CDR3: TGTGCCAGCAGCGCACGACAGGCTGACACTGAAGCTTTCTTT. The chain combines TRBV11-2 with TRBJ1-1; a weak D match, TRBD1 (6 bases). The V gene's germline CDR1 is SGHAT and CDR2 FQNNGV. The CDR3 totals 14 residues. The V and J ends lost 5 bases and 3 bases respectively, with 13 bases between them.

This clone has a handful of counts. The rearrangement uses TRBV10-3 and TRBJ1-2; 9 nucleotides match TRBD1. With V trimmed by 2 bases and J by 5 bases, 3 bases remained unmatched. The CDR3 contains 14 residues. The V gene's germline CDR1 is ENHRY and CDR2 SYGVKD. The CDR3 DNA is TGTGCCATCAGTGAGGGACAGGGGAGATATGGCTACACCTTC. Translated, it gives CAISEGQGRYGYTF.

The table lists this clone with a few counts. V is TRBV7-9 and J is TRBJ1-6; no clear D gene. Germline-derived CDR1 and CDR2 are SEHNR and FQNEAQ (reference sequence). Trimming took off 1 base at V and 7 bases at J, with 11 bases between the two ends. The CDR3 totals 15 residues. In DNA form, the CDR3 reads TGTGCCAGCAGCTTAGTGTCGGTGGGGAATTCACCCCTCCACTTT. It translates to CASSLVSVGNSPLHF. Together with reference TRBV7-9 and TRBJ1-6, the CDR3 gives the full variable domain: DTGVSQNPRHKITKRGQNVTFRCDPISEHNRLYWYRQTLGQGPEFLTYFQNEAQLEKSRLLSDRFSAERPKGSFSTLEIQRTEQGDSAMYLCASSLVSVGNSPLHFGNGTRLTVT.